Given below is one T cell receptor (beta chain) in context. CDR1 and CDR2 (germline): LNHNV, YYDKDF (reference sequence). V dropped 3 bases and J dropped 7 bases, with 7 bases sitting between them. The CDR3 has 13 residues. Original handling: Estimation of nucleated cell counts relied on the amplification of reference gene primers. The protocol was immunoSEQ multiplex PCR, while the TCRdb copy is restricted to in-frame clones and leaves out a portion. V, J and clone size are taken as reported in that table, and D and trimming were inferred from the DNA itself. The table has about 250,000 clones, more than 75% seen once. This sample is drawn from a study of blood T cell repertoires in COVID-19. Turning to the study itself: The United States, Italy and Spain were the sources of the acute and convalescent COVID-19 samples. T cells, B-cell-depleted T cells, or PBMCs provided the cDNA or gDNA that served as material.

The receptor was isolated from a woman aged 55-69 years who had recovered from COVID-19. What was sequenced was peripheral blood. The rearrangement links TRBV15 to TRBJ1-6, with D possibly matching TRBD1 (5 bases). Written as DNA, the CDR3 is TGTGCCACCAGCAGGGACAAGAATTCACCCCTCCACTTT. Its translation is CATSRDKNSPLHF.